This T cell receptor (beta chain) was identified during a study of T cell repertoires in cytomegalovirus infection. Study-level information: Public TCR beta signatures indicated both CMV infection and matching HLA type. Study results and limitations: Cumulative frequency (of public TCR beta family members) identified carriers of CMV plus the relevant HLA.

TCRdb re-derived calls from the reads in MiXCR, one entry per CDR3 protein. Found here are more than 95,000 distinct CDR3 sequences, around 32% of them singletons; the top ten hold approximately 50%. This clonotype was counted ten times or more. Its target is unknown. The CDR3 length is 12 residues. J lost 3 bases, V lost 6 bases, and 2 bases had no gene match. V is TRBV12-3 or TRBV12-4 and J is TRBJ2-7; TRBD1 matches 7 bases. Sequenced here: CD8+ T cells from cultured PBMCs, sampled from culture after CMV antigen stimulation. This TCR was sampled from a human donor in good health (CMV status not recorded). Some clones in this sample may be carry-over from other donors' samples. The chain's CDR3 is CASRWDSYEQYF. In DNA form, the CDR3 reads TGTGCCAGCAGGTGGGACAGCTACGAGCAGTACTTC.